Listed below are T cell receptor beta chains from one sample, sequenced in a study of blood T cell repertoires in COVID-19. The assay was immunoSEQ multiplex PCR, and TCRdb's table has in-frame clones only and misses some. This sample has more than 90,000 clones, with around 85% found just once. What was sequenced was peripheral blood. All receptors come from a man aged 65 to 85 who had recovered from COVID-19. Each CDR3 is given with its conserved first and last residue. Fields, in order: CDR3 DNA, CDR3 protein, D gene, V gene, clone size, J gene. The D gene is left open where the match is weak. Size is omitted from some rows. Given values are once, few, many or a class for expanded clones.

CDR3nt: TGTGCCAGCAGCTTGAATAGCGGGGGGGCCTACGAGCAGTACTTC
CDR3aa: CASSLNSGGAYEQYF
d_gene: TRBD2
v_gene: TRBV11-2
abundance: NA
j_gene: TRBJ2-7

CDR3nt: TGTGCCACCAGTGACAGGGTCACCTACGAGCAGTACTTC
CDR3aa: CATSDRVTYEQYF
d_gene: NA
v_gene: TRBV24-1
abundance: NA
j_gene: TRBJ2-7

CDR3nt: TGCGCCAGCAGTGAGTCGTGGGCTGGAGAGACCCAGTACTTC
CDR3aa: CASSESWAGETQYF
d_gene: NA
v_gene: TRBV10-1
abundance: NA
j_gene: TRBJ2-5

CDR3nt: TGTGCCAGCACAGGTCTCGATCGAGAGACCCAGTACTTC
CDR3aa: CASTGLDRETQYF
d_gene: NA
v_gene: TRBV6-5
abundance: once
j_gene: TRBJ2-5

CDR3nt: TGTGCCTGGAGGAAGTACGTCCGGGACAGGAACACTGAAGCTTTCTTT
CDR3aa: CAWRKYVRDRNTEAFF
d_gene: TRBD1
v_gene: TRBV30
abundance: NA
j_gene: TRBJ1-1

CDR3nt: TGTGCCAGCAGCGCCGACAGGCACGGCGCCGAGCAGTACTTC
CDR3aa: CASSADRHGAEQYF
d_gene: NA
v_gene: TRBV9
abundance: NA
j_gene: TRBJ2-7

CDR3nt: TGTGCCAGTAGTATCGACAGCTTTTCCGGGGGCTACACCTTC
CDR3aa: CASSIDSFSGGYTF
d_gene: NA
v_gene: TRBV19
abundance: once
j_gene: TRBJ1-2

CDR3nt: TGTGCCAGCAGCCATTGGGGAGGGGAAGCTTTCTTT
CDR3aa: CASSHWGGEAFF
d_gene: NA
v_gene: TRBV3-1/TRBV3-2
abundance: NA
j_gene: TRBJ1-1

CDR3nt: TGCGCCAGCAGCTCACAGAACACCGGGGAGCTGTTTTTT
CDR3aa: CASSSQNTGELFF
d_gene: NA
v_gene: TRBV5-1
abundance: NA
j_gene: TRBJ2-2

CDR3nt: TGCAGTGCTAGTTGGCGTGGCGGGAGGGCCGCAGAGACCCAGTACTTC
CDR3aa: CSASWRGGRAAETQYF
d_gene: TRBD2
v_gene: TRBV20-1
abundance: NA
j_gene: TRBJ2-5

CDR3nt: TGTGCCTGGAACAGTCCCTACTCCGAGCAGTACTTC
CDR3aa: CAWNSPYSEQYF
d_gene: NA
v_gene: TRBV30
abundance: many
j_gene: TRBJ2-7

CDR3nt: TGTGCCAGCAGCTCACTCCTTTCGGGACTAGCAGTGAATGAGCAGTTCTTC
CDR3aa: CASSSLLSGLAVNEQFF
d_gene: TRBD2
v_gene: TRBV7-9
abundance: NA
j_gene: TRBJ2-1

CDR3nt: TGTGCCAGCAGCTTGAGGGCCGGGGTGACCGGGGAGCTGTTTTTT
CDR3aa: CASSLRAGVTGELFF
d_gene: NA
v_gene: TRBV5-8
abundance: NA
j_gene: TRBJ2-2

CDR3nt: TGTGCCAGCAGCCAAGCAGGGGCTCGAACCGGGGAGCTGTTTTTT
CDR3aa: CASSQAGARTGELFF
d_gene: NA
v_gene: TRBV14
abundance: NA
j_gene: TRBJ2-2

CDR3nt: TGTGCCAGCAGTTCAGGGGTGGCCTACGAGCAGTACTTC
CDR3aa: CASSSGVAYEQYF
d_gene: NA
v_gene: TRBV28
abundance: NA
j_gene: TRBJ2-7

CDR3nt: TGTGCCAGCAGCCCCATTCTGGACGGGGGTGGGGGCTACACCTTC
CDR3aa: CASSPILDGGGGYTF
d_gene: NA
v_gene: TRBV7-9
abundance: NA
j_gene: TRBJ1-2

CDR3nt: TGTGCCAGCAGCGTAGGGAGGACGACGAACACTGAAGCTTTCTTT
CDR3aa: CASSVGRTTNTEAFF
d_gene: NA
v_gene: TRBV9
abundance: NA
j_gene: TRBJ1-1

CDR3nt: TGTGCCAGCAGTCAAAGGGGATTAGAGGAAAAACTGTTTTTT
CDR3aa: CASSQRGLEEKLFF
d_gene: NA
v_gene: TRBV6-2/TRBV6-3
abundance: NA
j_gene: TRBJ1-4

CDR3nt: TGTGCCAGCAGCGCCCTCGGGACTGTTAATTCACCCCTCCACTTT
CDR3aa: CASSALGTVNSPLHF
d_gene: NA
v_gene: TRBV9
abundance: NA
j_gene: TRBJ1-6

CDR3nt: TGTGCCAGCACCCAGGGGGCGCGGGGCACTGAAGCTTTCTTT
CDR3aa: CASTQGARGTEAFF
d_gene: TRBD1
v_gene: TRBV7-6
abundance: NA
j_gene: TRBJ1-1

CDR3nt: TGTGCCAGCGCAAGCGAACCGGGACAGGGTCGCACTGAAGCTTTCTTT
CDR3aa: CASASEPGQGRTEAFF
d_gene: TRBD1
v_gene: TRBV18
abundance: few
j_gene: TRBJ1-1

CDR3nt: TGTGCCTGGAGTCGGGGGTCTGGAAACACCATATATTTT
CDR3aa: CAWSRGSGNTIYF
d_gene: NA
v_gene: TRBV30
abundance: many
j_gene: TRBJ1-3

CDR3nt: TGCGCCAGCAATGCAGGGGATTATGGCTACACCTTC
CDR3aa: CASNAGDYGYTF
d_gene: NA
v_gene: TRBV10-2
abundance: NA
j_gene: TRBJ1-2

CDR3nt: TGTGCCAGCAGCTTAGTCTATAGCGGGGAGCTGTTTTTT
CDR3aa: CASSLVYSGELFF
d_gene: NA
v_gene: TRBV7-2
abundance: NA
j_gene: TRBJ2-2

CDR3nt: TGTGCCAGCAGCTTAGGGACAGGGTCCGTCTCTGGGGCCAACGTCCTGACTTTC
CDR3aa: CASSLGTGSVSGANVLTF
d_gene: TRBD1
v_gene: TRBV7-9
abundance: NA
j_gene: TRBJ2-6

CDR3nt: TGTGCCAGCAGCTTAACGAGCGGGAGGAACACCGGGGAGCTGTTTTTT
CDR3aa: CASSLTSGRNTGELFF
d_gene: TRBD2
v_gene: TRBV7-3
abundance: NA
j_gene: TRBJ2-2

CDR3nt: TGTGCCAGTAGCGCGGGACAGCGAGTCTCCTACGAGCAGTACTTC
CDR3aa: CASSAGQRVSYEQYF
d_gene: NA
v_gene: TRBV19
abundance: NA
j_gene: TRBJ2-7

CDR3nt: TGTGCCAGCAGCCCCTTCGGGGCAGGGGGGTACGAGCAGTACTTC
CDR3aa: CASSPFGAGGYEQYF
d_gene: NA
v_gene: TRBV28
abundance: NA
j_gene: TRBJ2-7

CDR3nt: TGTGCCAGCAGTTTATTGGGGACTCCGTACGAGCAGTACTTC
CDR3aa: CASSLLGTPYEQYF
d_gene: NA
v_gene: TRBV28
abundance: NA
j_gene: TRBJ2-7

CDR3nt: TGTGCCAGCAGTGAATGGCAGATCTACGAGCAGTACTTC
CDR3aa: CASSEWQIYEQYF
d_gene: NA
v_gene: TRBV2
abundance: few
j_gene: TRBJ2-7

CDR3nt: TGTGCCAGCAGCCAATACAGGGGTGCCACTGAAGCTTTCTTT
CDR3aa: CASSQYRGATEAFF
d_gene: TRBD1
v_gene: TRBV14
abundance: NA
j_gene: TRBJ1-1

CDR3nt: TGCGCCAGCCGTGATGTTAGCCCCCCCCGAGACGAGCAGTACTTC
CDR3aa: CASRDVSPPRDEQYF
d_gene: NA
v_gene: TRBV5-1
abundance: NA
j_gene: TRBJ2-7

CDR3nt: TGCAGCGCAAAGACAGGGTCGAGCACAGATACGCAGTATTTT
CDR3aa: CSAKTGSSTDTQYF
d_gene: TRBD1
v_gene: TRBV29-1
abundance: NA
j_gene: TRBJ2-3

CDR3nt: TGTGCCAGCAGCGAACCTAGCGGGGCGTACAATGAGCAGTTCTTC
CDR3aa: CASSEPSGAYNEQFF
d_gene: TRBD2
v_gene: TRBV28
abundance: once
j_gene: TRBJ2-1

CDR3nt: TGTGCCAGCAGCCCGAGGACAGGGGAAGAGACCCAGTACTTC
CDR3aa: CASSPRTGEETQYF
d_gene: TRBD1
v_gene: TRBV5-4
abundance: once
j_gene: TRBJ2-5

CDR3nt: TGCGCCAGCAGCTTGGGTCCAACAGGGACAGGCACTCCCTACGAGCAGTACTTC
CDR3aa: CASSLGPTGTGTPYEQYF
d_gene: TRBD1
v_gene: TRBV5-1
abundance: NA
j_gene: TRBJ2-7

CDR3nt: TGTGCCAGCAGCCAAGGGTTGGCTAGCGGGAGAATGAACGAGCAGTACTTC
CDR3aa: CASSQGLASGRMNEQYF
d_gene: TRBD2
v_gene: TRBV4-2
abundance: few
j_gene: TRBJ2-7

CDR3nt: TGTGCCAGCAGTTCATACAAGACCTACGAGCAGTACTTC
CDR3aa: CASSSYKTYEQYF
d_gene: NA
v_gene: TRBV27
abundance: few
j_gene: TRBJ2-7

CDR3nt: TGCGCCAGCAGCACCCGACTAGCGGGAGCCTTCTACAATGAGCAGTTCTTC
CDR3aa: CASSTRLAGAFYNEQFF
d_gene: TRBD2
v_gene: TRBV5-1
abundance: NA
j_gene: TRBJ2-1

CDR3nt: TGTGCCAGCAGCTTATACGGTGGTGAGCAGTTCTTC
CDR3aa: CASSLYGGEQFF
d_gene: NA
v_gene: TRBV11-2
abundance: NA
j_gene: TRBJ2-1

CDR3nt: TGTGCCAGCAGTTACCGTCGGGACTTTAAGTACTTC
CDR3aa: CASSYRRDFKYF
d_gene: NA
v_gene: TRBV6-2/TRBV6-3
abundance: NA
j_gene: TRBJ2-7

CDR3nt: TGTGCCATCAGTGAACTCGGGTACTCCTACGAGCAGTACTTC
CDR3aa: CAISELGYSYEQYF
d_gene: NA
v_gene: TRBV10-3
abundance: NA
j_gene: TRBJ2-7

CDR3nt: TGTGCCAGCAGCTCACCGACAGGGGGTTCTTTAGAGCAGTACTTC
CDR3aa: CASSSPTGGSLEQYF
d_gene: TRBD1
v_gene: TRBV28
abundance: once
j_gene: TRBJ2-7

CDR3nt: TGTGCCTGGAGTGTATCAGGGCAGGAGAATTCACCCCTCCACTTT
CDR3aa: CAWSVSGQENSPLHF
d_gene: NA
v_gene: TRBV30
abundance: NA
j_gene: TRBJ1-6

CDR3nt: TGTGCCACAAAGCAAGGTGGCGGGAACACTGAAGCTTTCTTT
CDR3aa: CATKQGGGNTEAFF
d_gene: NA
v_gene: TRBV18
abundance: NA
j_gene: TRBJ1-1

CDR3nt: TGTGCCAGCAGCGTAGCTCTTACAGATACGCAGTATTTT
CDR3aa: CASSVALTDTQYF
d_gene: NA
v_gene: TRBV9
abundance: NA
j_gene: TRBJ2-3

CDR3nt: TGTGCCAGCAGCCCCCAGTCATTCAGAAACACTGAAGCTTTCTTT
CDR3aa: CASSPQSFRNTEAFF
d_gene: NA
v_gene: TRBV9
abundance: NA
j_gene: TRBJ1-1

CDR3nt: TGTGCCAGCAGCCGACCGGCAGCGGGAGATGATGAGCAGTTCTTC
CDR3aa: CASSRPAAGDDEQFF
d_gene: TRBD2
v_gene: TRBV13
abundance: NA
j_gene: TRBJ2-1

CDR3nt: TGTGCCAGCAGTTTATTTAACCCTAGCGGGAGCTCCTACAATGAGCAGTTCTTC
CDR3aa: CASSLFNPSGSSYNEQFF
d_gene: TRBD2
v_gene: TRBV27
abundance: NA
j_gene: TRBJ2-1

CDR3nt: TGTGCCAGCAGCGTGAGCGGGAGTCGAAACACCGGGGAGCTGTTTTTT
CDR3aa: CASSVSGSRNTGELFF
d_gene: TRBD2
v_gene: TRBV9
abundance: NA
j_gene: TRBJ2-2

CDR3nt: TGTGCCAGCAGCCAAGATAGCGGACAGGGTTCCTACGAGCAGTACTTC
CDR3aa: CASSQDSGQGSYEQYF
d_gene: TRBD1
v_gene: TRBV4-2
abundance: NA
j_gene: TRBJ2-7

CDR3nt: TGTGCCAGCAGCGTAGTAGCGGGGGGGAACAATGAGCAGTTCTTC
CDR3aa: CASSVVAGGNNEQFF
d_gene: TRBD2
v_gene: TRBV9
abundance: few
j_gene: TRBJ2-1

CDR3nt: TGTGCCATCAGTGAGTCCCAAGACAGGGGTCGCTTTTTT
CDR3aa: CAISESQDRGRFF
d_gene: TRBD1
v_gene: TRBV10-3
abundance: NA
j_gene: TRBJ1-4

CDR3nt: TGTGCCAGCAGCGTTTCGGGGTCCTATAATTCACCCCTCCACTTT
CDR3aa: CASSVSGSYNSPLHF
d_gene: NA
v_gene: TRBV5-8
abundance: NA
j_gene: TRBJ1-6

CDR3nt: TGTGCCAGCAGTGAAGATCCAGGGGTGAACACTGAAGCTTTCTTT
CDR3aa: CASSEDPGVNTEAFF
d_gene: NA
v_gene: TRBV6-1
abundance: NA
j_gene: TRBJ1-1

CDR3nt: TGTGCCAGCAGCAACGCCGGGACAGGGCATGGCTACACCTTC
CDR3aa: CASSNAGTGHGYTF
d_gene: TRBD1
v_gene: TRBV7-2
abundance: NA
j_gene: TRBJ1-2

CDR3nt: TGTGCCAGCTCAGCTAGGACTAGCGGGAGATATGAGCAGTTCTTC
CDR3aa: CASSARTSGRYEQFF
d_gene: TRBD2
v_gene: TRBV18
abundance: once
j_gene: TRBJ2-1

CDR3nt: TGTGCCAGCAGCCCAAGGGTGGTCACCGGGAGGGCCGACTTAGACATTCAGTACTTC
CDR3aa: CASSPRVVTGRADLDIQYF
d_gene: TRBD2
v_gene: TRBV4-2
abundance: NA
j_gene: TRBJ2-4